This T cell receptor beta chain was retrieved from a study of T cell repertoires in cytomegalovirus infection. About the study: Public signatures in TCR beta pointed to CMV infection and matching HLA type.

Broader study findings: Across the ex vivo response, the dominant clonotypes were HLA-C-restricted CMV-specific TCR beta clonotypes. Adding up the frequency of public TCR beta families identified people who carried CMV plus the relevant HLA.

On this clonotype itself: Antigen unknown.

Germline V gene lookup returns CDR1 SNHLY and CDR2 FYNNEI. The CDR3 runs to 13 residues. Trimming removed 7 bases at V and 5 bases at J, with 15 bases between. TCRdb re-called the reads with MiXCR, one entry per CDR3 protein. Here the sample spans under 600,000 distinct CDR3 sequences, about 15% being singletons. This TCR derives from a human donor in good health (CMV status not recorded). Some clones in this sample may be carry-over from other donors' samples. V and J are TRBV2 and TRBJ2-7; D gene uncertain. Sequencing input: CD8+ T cells from PBMCs. The CDR3 sequence is CASNDRSRDEQYF. The CDR3, as DNA: TGTGCCAGCAACGATCGCAGTAGGGACGAGCAGTACTTC.